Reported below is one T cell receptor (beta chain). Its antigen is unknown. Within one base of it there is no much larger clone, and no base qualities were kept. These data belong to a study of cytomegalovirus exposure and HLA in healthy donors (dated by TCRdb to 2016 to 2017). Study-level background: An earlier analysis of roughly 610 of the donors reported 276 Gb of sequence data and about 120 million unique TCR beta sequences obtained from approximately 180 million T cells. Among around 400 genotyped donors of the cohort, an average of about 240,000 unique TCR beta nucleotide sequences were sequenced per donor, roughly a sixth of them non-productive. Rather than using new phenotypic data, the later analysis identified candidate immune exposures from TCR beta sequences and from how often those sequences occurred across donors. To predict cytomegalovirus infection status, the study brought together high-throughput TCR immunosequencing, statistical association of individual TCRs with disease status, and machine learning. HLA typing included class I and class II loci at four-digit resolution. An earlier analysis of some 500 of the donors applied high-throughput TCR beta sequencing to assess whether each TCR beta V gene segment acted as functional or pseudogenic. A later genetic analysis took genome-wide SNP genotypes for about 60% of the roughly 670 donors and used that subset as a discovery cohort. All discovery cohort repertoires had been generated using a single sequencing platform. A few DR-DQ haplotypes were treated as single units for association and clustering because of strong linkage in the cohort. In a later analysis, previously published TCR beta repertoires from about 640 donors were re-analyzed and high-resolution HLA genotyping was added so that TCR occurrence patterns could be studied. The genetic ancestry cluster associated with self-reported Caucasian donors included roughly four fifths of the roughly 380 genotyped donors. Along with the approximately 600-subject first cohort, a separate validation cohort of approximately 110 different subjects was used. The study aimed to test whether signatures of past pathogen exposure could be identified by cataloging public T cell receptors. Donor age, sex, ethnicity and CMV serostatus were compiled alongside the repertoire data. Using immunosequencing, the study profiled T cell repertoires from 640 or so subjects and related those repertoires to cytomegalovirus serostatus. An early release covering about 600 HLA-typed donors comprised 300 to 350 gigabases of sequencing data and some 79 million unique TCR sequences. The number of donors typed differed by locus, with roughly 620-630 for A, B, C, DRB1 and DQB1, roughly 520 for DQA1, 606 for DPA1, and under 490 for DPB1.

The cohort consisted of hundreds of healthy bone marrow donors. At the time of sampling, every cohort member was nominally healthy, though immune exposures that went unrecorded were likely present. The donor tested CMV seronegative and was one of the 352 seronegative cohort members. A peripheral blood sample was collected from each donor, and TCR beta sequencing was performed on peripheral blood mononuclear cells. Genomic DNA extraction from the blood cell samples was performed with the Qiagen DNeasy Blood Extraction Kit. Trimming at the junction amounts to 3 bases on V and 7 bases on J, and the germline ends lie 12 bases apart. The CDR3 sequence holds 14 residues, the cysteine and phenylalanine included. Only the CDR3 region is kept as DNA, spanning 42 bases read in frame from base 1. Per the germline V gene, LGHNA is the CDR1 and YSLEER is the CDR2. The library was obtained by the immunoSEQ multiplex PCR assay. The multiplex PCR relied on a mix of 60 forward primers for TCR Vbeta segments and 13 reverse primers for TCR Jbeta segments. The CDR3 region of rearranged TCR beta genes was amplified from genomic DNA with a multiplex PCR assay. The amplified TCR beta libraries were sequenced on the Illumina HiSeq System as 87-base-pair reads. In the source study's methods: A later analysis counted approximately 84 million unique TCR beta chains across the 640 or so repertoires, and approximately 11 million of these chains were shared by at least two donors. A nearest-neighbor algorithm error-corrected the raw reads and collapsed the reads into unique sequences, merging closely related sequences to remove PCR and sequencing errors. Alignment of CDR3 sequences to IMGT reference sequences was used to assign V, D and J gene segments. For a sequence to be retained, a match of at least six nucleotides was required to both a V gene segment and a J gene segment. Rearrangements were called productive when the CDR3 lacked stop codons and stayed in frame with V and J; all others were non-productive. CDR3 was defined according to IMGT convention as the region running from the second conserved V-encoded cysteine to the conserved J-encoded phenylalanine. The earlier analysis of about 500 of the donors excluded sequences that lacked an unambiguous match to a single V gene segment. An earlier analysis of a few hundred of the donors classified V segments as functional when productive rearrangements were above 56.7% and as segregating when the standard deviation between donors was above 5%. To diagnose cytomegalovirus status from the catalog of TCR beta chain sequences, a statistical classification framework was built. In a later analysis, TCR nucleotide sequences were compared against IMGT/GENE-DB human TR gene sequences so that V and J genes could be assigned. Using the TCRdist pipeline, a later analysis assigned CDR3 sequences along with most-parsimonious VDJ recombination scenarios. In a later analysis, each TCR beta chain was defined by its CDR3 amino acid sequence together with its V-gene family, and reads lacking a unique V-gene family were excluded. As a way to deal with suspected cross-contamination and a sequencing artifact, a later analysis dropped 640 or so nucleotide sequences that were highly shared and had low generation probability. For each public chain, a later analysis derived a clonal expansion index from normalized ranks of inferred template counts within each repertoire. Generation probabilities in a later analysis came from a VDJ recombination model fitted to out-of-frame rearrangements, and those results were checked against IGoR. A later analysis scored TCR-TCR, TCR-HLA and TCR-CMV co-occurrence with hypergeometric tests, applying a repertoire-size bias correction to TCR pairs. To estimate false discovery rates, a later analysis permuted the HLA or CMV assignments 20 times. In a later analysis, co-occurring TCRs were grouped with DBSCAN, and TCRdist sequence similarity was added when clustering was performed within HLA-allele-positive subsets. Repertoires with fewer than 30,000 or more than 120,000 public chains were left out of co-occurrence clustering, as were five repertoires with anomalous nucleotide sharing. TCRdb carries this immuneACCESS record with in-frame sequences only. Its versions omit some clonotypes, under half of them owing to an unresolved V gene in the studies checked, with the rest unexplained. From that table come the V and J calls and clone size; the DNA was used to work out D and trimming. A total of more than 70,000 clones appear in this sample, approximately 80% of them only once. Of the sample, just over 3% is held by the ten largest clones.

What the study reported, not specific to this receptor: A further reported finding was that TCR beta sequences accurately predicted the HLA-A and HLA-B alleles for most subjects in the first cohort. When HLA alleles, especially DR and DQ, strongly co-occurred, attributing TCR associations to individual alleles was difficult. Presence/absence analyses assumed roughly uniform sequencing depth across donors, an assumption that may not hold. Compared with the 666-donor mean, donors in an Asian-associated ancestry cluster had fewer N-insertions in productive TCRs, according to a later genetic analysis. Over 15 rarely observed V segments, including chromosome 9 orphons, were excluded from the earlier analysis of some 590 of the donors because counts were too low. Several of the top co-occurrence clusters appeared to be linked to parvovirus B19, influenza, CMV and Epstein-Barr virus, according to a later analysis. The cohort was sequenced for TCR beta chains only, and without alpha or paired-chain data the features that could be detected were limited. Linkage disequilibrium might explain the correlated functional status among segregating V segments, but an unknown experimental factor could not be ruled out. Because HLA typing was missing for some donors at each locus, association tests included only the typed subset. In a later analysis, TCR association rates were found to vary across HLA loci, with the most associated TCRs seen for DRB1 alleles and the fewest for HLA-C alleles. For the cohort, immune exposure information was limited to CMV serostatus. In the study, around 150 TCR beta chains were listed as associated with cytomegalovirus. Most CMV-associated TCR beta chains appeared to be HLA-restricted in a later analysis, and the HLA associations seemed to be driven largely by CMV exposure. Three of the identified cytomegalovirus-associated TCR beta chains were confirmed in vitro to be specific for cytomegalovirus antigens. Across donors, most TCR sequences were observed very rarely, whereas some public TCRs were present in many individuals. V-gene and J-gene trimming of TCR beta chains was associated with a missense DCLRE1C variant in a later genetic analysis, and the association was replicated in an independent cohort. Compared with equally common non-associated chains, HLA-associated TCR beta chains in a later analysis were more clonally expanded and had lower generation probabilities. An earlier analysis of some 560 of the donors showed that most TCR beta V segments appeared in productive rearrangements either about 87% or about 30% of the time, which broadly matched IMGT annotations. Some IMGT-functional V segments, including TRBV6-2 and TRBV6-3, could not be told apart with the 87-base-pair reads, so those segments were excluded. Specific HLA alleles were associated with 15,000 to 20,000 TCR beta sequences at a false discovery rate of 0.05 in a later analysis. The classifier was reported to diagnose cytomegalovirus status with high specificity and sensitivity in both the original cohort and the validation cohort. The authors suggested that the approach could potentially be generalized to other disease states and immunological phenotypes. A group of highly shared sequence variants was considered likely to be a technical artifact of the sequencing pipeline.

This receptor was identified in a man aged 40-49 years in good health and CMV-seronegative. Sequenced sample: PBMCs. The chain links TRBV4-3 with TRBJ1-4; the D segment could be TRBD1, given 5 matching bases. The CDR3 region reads CASSQRAGVEKLFF. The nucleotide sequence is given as TGCGCCAGCAGCCAGAGGGCGGGGGTTGAAAAACTGTTTTTT.